This T cell receptor beta chain was found in a study of T cells in Graves' hyperthyroidism and ophthalmopathy. The study, taken as a whole, reports: The model's output predicted ophthalmopathy at a median of roughly 6.9 months prior to onset. Most clonotypes expanded in the thyroid (above 0.001) were also present in blood.

Uncontrolled infection, other autoimmune disease, pregnancy or lactation excluded patients. Cells are PBMCs isolated from about 10 ml of fresh blood. Notes on this clonotype: Its antigen is currently unknown.

The source material, RNA transcripts, was used to amplify TCR beta CDR3 regions. A first-round RT-PCR of the TCR CDR3 used the HTBI primer set. MiXCR, applied by TCRdb to the multiplex PCR reads, yields one record per CDR3 protein. The sample consists of approximately 410,000 distinct CDR3 sequences, over 12% of them appearing once. Germline CDR1 and CDR2: SEHNR and FQNEAQ (reference sequence). Between the trimmed V and J ends, which lost 0 bases and 4 bases, there was a span of 12 bases. The CDR3 sequence is 16 residues long. The TCR originated in a young man with Graves' ophthalmopathy. Sequencing was carried out using blood. The chain carries TRBV7-9 and TRBJ2-2; D perhaps matches TRBD1 (6 bases). The CDR3 sequence: CASSLARQASTGELFF. The CDR3 DNA reads TGTGCCAGCAGCTTAGCGCGACAGGCTAGCACCGGGGAGCTGTTTTTT.